A single sample gave rise to the 24 T cell receptor beta chains below, sequenced in a study of T cells in Graves' hyperthyroidism and ophthalmopathy. The source material, RNA transcripts, was used to amplify TCR beta CDR3 regions. RT-PCR in the first round (using the HTBI primer set) targeted the TCR CDR3. TCRdb reprocessed the multiplex PCR reads via MiXCR and lists one record per CDR3 protein. The sample lists hundreds of thousands of distinct CDR3 sequences, around 20% occurring once. Sequenced: blood. These receptors all come from a middle-aged man with Graves' ophthalmopathy.

The V gene is TRBV5-4, the J gene TRBJ2-7; 7 nucleotides agree with TRBD1. In germline, CDR1 is SGHNT, CDR2 YYREEE (reference sequence). CDR3 length: 12 amino acids. V dropped 4 bases and J dropped 5; count of bases not matched to a gene: 3. The CDR3 spells CASSADRDEQYF. The CDR3 bases are TGTGCCAGCAGCGCTGACAGGGACGAGCAGTACTTC. The full variable domain, completed using reference TRBV5-4 and TRBJ2-7, is ETGVTQSPTHLIKTRGQQVTLRCSSQSGHNTVSWYQQALGQGPQFIFQYYREEENGRGNFPPRFSGLQFPNYSSELNVNALELDDSALYLCASSADRDEQYFGPGTRLTVT.

This clonotype appeared many times. This sequence joins TRBV11-2 and TRBJ2-7, with unresolved D. The V gene's germline CDR1 is SGHAT and CDR2 FQNNGV. This CDR3 region has 14 residues. V gave up 2 bases and J gave up 0 bases, with 8 bases separating them. As DNA, the CDR3 is TGTGCCAGCAGCTTATCGCCCAGCTCCTACGAGCAGTACTTC. The encoded protein is CASSLSPSSYEQYF.

This clonotype was seen repeatedly, ten times or more. The chain links TRBV6-1 to TRBJ2-7; 7 nucleotides align to TRBD2. V gave up 8 bases and J gave up 5 bases; unmatched junction bases: 15. CDR3 length equals 15 residues. The V gene's germline CDR1 is MNHNS and CDR2 SASEGT. The CDR3 region has the DNA TGTGCCAGCGTTCGAGTGGTGGGGGGAGGGGACGAGCAGTACTTC. Protein sequence: CASVRVVGGGDEQYF.

This chain links TRBV18 with TRBJ1-3; perhaps TRBD1 as D (5 bases). V lost 2 bases and J lost 0, with 17 bases in between. This CDR3 contains 18 residues. CDR1 is KGHSH, CDR2 LQKENI, per germline. The CDR3 DNA reads TGTGCCAGCTCACCAACGACAGCCCCTCCACTCTCTGGAAACACCATATATTTT. The encoded protein is CASSPTTAPPLSGNTIYF.

Only a few counts were recorded for this clonotype. This chain links TRBV7-6 with TRBJ2-2; the match to TRBD2 covers 9 bases. The CDR3 is 14 amino acids. CDR1 SGHVS and CDR2 FNYEAQ come from the germline V gene. V gave up 4 bases and J gave up 6 bases; unmatched junction bases: 3. CDR3 nucleotide sequence: TGTGCCAGCAGCTACAGCGGGAGGCCCGGGGAGCTGTTTTTT. Protein sequence: CASSYSGRPGELFF.

V and J are TRBV6-1 and TRBJ1-6; 8 bases match TRBD1. J was trimmed by 4 bases and V by 6 bases; bases with no gene match: 8. CDR3 length: 16 residues. From germline, CDR1 is MNHNS and CDR2 SASEGT. The CDR3, as DNA: TGTGCCAGCAGACCCGACAGGGGTCAGTATAATTCACCCCTCCACTTT. It translates to CASRPDRGQYNSPLHF.

This clonotype showed up many times. This sequence joins TRBV28 and TRBJ2-7; D is perhaps TRBD1 or TRBD2 (6 bases each). V lost 8 bases to trimming and J lost 0 bases, with 14 bases between them. Germline V gives CDR1 MDHEN, CDR2 SYDVKM. The CDR3 totals 14 residues. The DNA of the CDR3 is TGTGCCAGCGCTCCCGGGGGCAACTCCTACGAGCAGTACTTC. Its translation: CASAPGGNSYEQYF.

This clonotype has a handful of counts. V and J are TRBV11-2 and TRBJ2-7, with 8 positions matching TRBD1. J gave up 0 bases and V 5 bases, and 9 bases lay outside the gene matches. CDR1 and CDR2 from the germline V gene are SGHAT and FQNNGV. CDR3 length: 16 residues. This CDR3 reads CASSRGQGQSSYEQYF. Written as DNA, the CDR3 is TGTGCCAGCAGCCGCGGACAGGGACAGTCCTCCTACGAGCAGTACTTC.

Ten or more counts support this clonotype. The rearrangement uses TRBV11-2 and TRBJ2-7; 7 bases match TRBD1. With 1 base clipped from V and 3 bases from J, the junction kept 3 bases outside the gene matches. The CDR3 has 14 residues. Germline CDR1 is SGHAT and CDR2 is FQNNGV. The chain's CDR3 is CASSLGRDSYEQYF. CDR3 in DNA: TGTGCCAGCAGCTTAGGCCGGGACAGCTACGAGCAGTACTTC.

This chain links TRBV2 with TRBJ2-4; tentatively, D is TRBD2 (5 bases). The V and J ends lost 4 bases and 4 bases respectively, with 11 bases between them. The germline gives CDR1 SNHLY, CDR2 FYNNEI. The CDR3 totals 14 residues. The CDR3 protein is CASSGGNGKNIQYF. In nucleotides, the CDR3 is TGTGCCAGCAGTGGAGGGAACGGGAAAAACATTCAGTACTTC.

This clonotype has a count of ten or more. The chain couples TRBV7-9 to TRBJ2-7; 8 bases fit TRBD1. Germline V gene sequence: CDR1 SEHNR, CDR2 FQNEAQ (reference sequence). The CDR3 sequence is 16 residues long. After removal of 5 bases from V and 6 bases from J, the junction contained 15 bases not matched to a gene. Here the CDR3 DNA reads TGTGCCAGCAGCCCCCCCAGAGGTCAGGGGGCGGCCGAGCAGTACTTC. It translates to CASSPPRGQGAAEQYF.

This clonotype was picked up a small number of times. The chain is built from TRBV28 and TRBJ2-2; D uncertain. CDR1 and CDR2 from the germline V gene are MDHEN and SYDVKM. The CDR3 spans 12 residues. V gave up 4 bases and J gave up 6 bases, with 6 bases separating them. CDR3 coding DNA: TGTGCCAGCAGTTGGTCGGCCGGGGAGCTGTTTTTT. Encoded protein: CASSWSAGELFF.

This clonotype was observed a handful of times. The CDR3 is CASSEGLDTDTQYF. In DNA form, the CDR3 reads TGCGCCAGCAGCGAGGGACTAGACACAGATACGCAGTATTTT. The chain combines TRBV5-1 with TRBJ2-3; TRBD2 agrees at 8 bases. This CDR3 contains 14 residues. V lost 4 bases to trimming and J lost 2 bases; unmatched junction nucleotides: 3. CDR1 and CDR2 (germline): SGHRS, YFSETQ. The full variable domain, completed using reference TRBV5-1 and TRBJ2-3, is KAGVTQTPRYLIKTRGQQVTLSCSPISGHRSVSWYQQTPGQGLQFLFEYFSETQRNKGNFPGRFSGRQFSNSRSEMNVSTLELGDSALYLCASSEGLDTDTQYFGPGTRLTVL.

The chain has TRBV3-1 and TRBJ2-1; 9 positions match TRBD2. Germline-derived CDR1 and CDR2 are LGHDT and YNNKEL (reference sequence). V trimming: 1 base; J trimming: 3 bases; junction bases outside the gene matches: 13. The CDR3 consists of 19 residues. CDR3 in DNA: TGTGCCAGCAGCCAAGGGCTAGCGGGGCTCCTACGGCTCTACAATGAGCAGTTCTTC. This gives the protein CASSQGLAGLLRLYNEQFF.

This clonotype appeared many times. The chain has TRBV28 and TRBJ2-5, with D possibly called TRBD1 or TRBD2 (5 bases each). V lost 6 bases and J 10 bases, leaving 12 bases between the germline ends. The CDR3 sequence is 11 residues long. Germline CDR1 MDHEN, CDR2 SYDVKM. CDR3 region: CASRAPGRQYF. CDR3 coding DNA: TGTGCCAGCAGGGCTCCGGGACGCCAGTACTTC.

The V gene is TRBV24-1, the J gene TRBJ1-5; D is possibly TRBD1 (5 bases). This CDR3 spans 13 amino acids. V was shortened by 4 bases and J by 7 bases, with 10 bases between the two germline ends. Germline values: CDR1 KGHDR, CDR2 SFDVKD. CDR3: CATSESGYQPQHF. The CDR3 nucleotides read TGTGCCACCAGTGAGTCAGGGTACCAGCCCCAGCATTTT.

This chain connects TRBV7-2 to TRBJ2-5; D possibly corresponds to TRBD2 (5 bases). CDR1 and CDR2 (germline): SGHTA, FQGNSA. CDR3 size: 13 residues. Between the trimmed V and J ends, which lost 5 bases and 5 bases, there was a span of 12 bases. For the CDR3, the DNA is TGTGCCAGCAGCCCCGGACTGTCGGAGACCCAGTACTTC. Its translation: CASSPGLSETQYF.

The rearrangement links TRBV29-1 to TRBJ2-5; TRBD1 is a possible D gene (5 bases). Trimming shortened V by 3 bases and J by 4 bases, and 9 bases separated the two germline ends. This CDR3 comprises 12 residues. Germline loops: CDR1 SQVTM, CDR2 ANQGSEA. The DNA of the CDR3 is TGCAGCGTTGAGGTAGGGGCAGAGACCCAGTACTTC. Translated, it gives CSVEVGAETQYF. Full variable domain (missing parts from reference TRBV29-1 and TRBJ2-5): SAVISQKPSRDICQRGTSLTIQCQVDSQVTMMFWYRQQPGQSLTLIATANQGSEATYESGFVIDKFPISRPNLTFSTLTVSNMSPEDSSIYLCSVEVGAETQYFGPGTRLLVL.

This clonotype was counted only a few times. The chain joins TRBV2 to TRBJ2-7, with 7 bases that match TRBD2. The V gene end was trimmed by 6 bases and the J gene end by 3 bases; junction bases not matched to a gene: 11. This CDR3 spans 15 amino acids. From germline, CDR1 is SNHLY and CDR2 FYNNEI. DNA for the CDR3: TGTGCCAGCAGCGTGGGGGGGTATCCCAACTACGAGCAGTACTTC. It is translated as CASSVGGYPNYEQYF.

Ten or more counts support this clonotype. The chain is built from TRBV13 and TRBJ2-7; possible D gene TRBD2, 6 bases. The CDR3 contains 15 residues. Germline V gene lookup returns CDR1 PRHDT and CDR2 FYEKMQ (reference sequence). V shed 2 bases and J shed 4 bases, with 15 bases lying between them. The CDR3 loop is CASSLSAGRGYEQYF. CDR3 in DNA: TGTGCCAGCAGCTTATCTGCCGGGAGAGGTTACGAGCAGTACTTC.

The chain employs TRBV2 and TRBJ1-5; the match to TRBD1 covers 9 bases. The V segment lost 6 bases and the J segment 9 bases; nucleotides outside the gene matches: 12. From germline, CDR1 is SNHLY and CDR2 FYNNEI. This CDR3 contains 15 residues. The CDR3 nucleotides read TGTGCCAGCAGGGGACAGGGTGTCGCGGGCCGGCCCCAGCATTTT. It translates to CASRGQGVAGRPQHF.

The rearrangement joins TRBV12-3 or TRBV12-4 to TRBJ2-6; no clear D gene. Trimming stripped 6 bases from V and 2 bases from J, with 14 bases between. This CDR3 is built from 16 residues. CDR3: CASSPSGPTGANVLTF. CDR3 nucleotides: TGTGCCAGCAGCCCGAGTGGGCCCACTGGGGCCAACGTCCTGACTTTC.

This clonotype occurred a few times. The chain recombines TRBV4-2 with TRBJ2-7; D is unresolved. Germline V gives CDR1 LGHNA, CDR2 YNFKEQ. The CDR3 length is 16 residues. Trimming stripped 0 bases from V and 0 bases from J, with 12 bases between. CDR3 DNA sequence: TGTGCCAGCAGCCAAGATGGCAGCCGAAGCTCCTACGAGCAGTACTTC. It encodes CASSQDGSRSSYEQYF.

Only one count was recorded for this clonotype. The chain links TRBV5-8 to TRBJ1-4, with 8 bases lining up with TRBD1. Germline V CDR1 and CDR2: SGHTS, YDEGEE. The CDR3 sequence is 16 residues long. J lost 7 bases, V lost 0 bases, and 8 bases had no gene match. The CDR3 loop is CASSLAGGQGSEKLFF. CDR3 nucleotide sequence: TGTGCCAGCAGCTTGGCGGGCGGACAGGGAAGTGAAAAACTGTTTTTT.